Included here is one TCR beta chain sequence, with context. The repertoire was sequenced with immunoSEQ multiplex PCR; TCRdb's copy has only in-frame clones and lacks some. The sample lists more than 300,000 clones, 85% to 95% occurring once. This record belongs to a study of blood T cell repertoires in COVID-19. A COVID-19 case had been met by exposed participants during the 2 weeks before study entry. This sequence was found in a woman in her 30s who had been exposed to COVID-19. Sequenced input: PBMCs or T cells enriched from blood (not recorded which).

DNA of the CDR3: TGTGCCAGCAGCTTGGGGCTAGCGGTCTACGAGCAGTACTTC. Protein product: CASSLGLAVYEQYF. The V and J genes are TRBV5-8 and TRBJ2-7; 7 nucleotides match TRBD2. V was clipped by 0 bases and J by 3 bases; unmatched bases: 3. Germline V gene sequence: CDR1 SGHTS, CDR2 YDEGEE. The CDR3 contains 14 residues.